Here is one T cell receptor beta chain with its context. The entry originates in a study of human T cells and chemical hapten exposure. Background on the study: Alopecia areata, totalis or universalis affected patients, mainly female.

Time point denoted: patch test 3, about 24 weeks after DPC sensitization. Treatment here: therapeutic diphenylcyclopropenone sensitization with weekly scalp DPC. V lost 4 bases, J lost 6 bases, and 10 bases stayed unmatched. CDR3 length: 16 amino acids. Germline loops: CDR1 LNHDA, CDR2 SQIVND (reference sequence). TCRdb analysed the RACE reads with MiXCR anew, one entry per CDR3 protein. Among roughly 90,000 distinct CDR3 sequences listed, 9.5% to 13% were seen once. The TCR sequence derives from a woman in her 30s with alopecia areata. Some clones in this sample may be carry-over from other donors' samples. The rearrangement joins TRBV19 to TRBJ2-2; TRBD2 agrees at 8 bases. The material sequenced was whole blood, taken in connection with sensitization to the hapten diphenylcyclopropenone (DPC). The CDR3 DNA is TGTGCCAGTAGTAGGCCGAACGGGGGGGGCCCCGGGGAGCTGTTTTTT. Translated, it gives CASSRPNGGGPGELFF.